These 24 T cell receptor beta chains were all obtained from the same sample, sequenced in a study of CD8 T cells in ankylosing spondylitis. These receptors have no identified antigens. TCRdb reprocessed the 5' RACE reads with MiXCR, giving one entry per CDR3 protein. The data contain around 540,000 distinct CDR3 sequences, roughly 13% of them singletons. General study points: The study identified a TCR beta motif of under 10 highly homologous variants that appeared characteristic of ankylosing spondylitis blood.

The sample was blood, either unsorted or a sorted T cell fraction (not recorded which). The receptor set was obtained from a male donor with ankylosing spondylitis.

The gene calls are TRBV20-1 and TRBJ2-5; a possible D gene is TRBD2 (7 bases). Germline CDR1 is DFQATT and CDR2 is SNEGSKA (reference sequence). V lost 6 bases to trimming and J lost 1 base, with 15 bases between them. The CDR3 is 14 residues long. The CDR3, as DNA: TGCAGTGCCAAAATTGGGGGGGCCCAAGAGACCCAGTACTTC. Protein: CSAKIGGAQETQYF.

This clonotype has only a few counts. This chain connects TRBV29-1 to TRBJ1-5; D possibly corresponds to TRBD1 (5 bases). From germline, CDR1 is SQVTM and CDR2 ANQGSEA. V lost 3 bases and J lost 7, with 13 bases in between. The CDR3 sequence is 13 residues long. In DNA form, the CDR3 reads TGCAGCGTTGAGTTGGGAGGGGACCAGCCCCAGCATTTT. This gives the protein CSVELGGDQPQHF. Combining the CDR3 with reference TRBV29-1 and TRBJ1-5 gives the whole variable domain SAVISQKPSRDICQRGTSLTIQCQVDSQVTMMFWYRQQPGQSLTLIATANQGSEATYESGFVIDKFPISRPNLTFSTLTVSNMSPEDSSIYLCSVELGGDQPQHFGDGTRLSIL.

CDR3 in DNA: TGTGCCAGCTCACCGTTTAGCGGGAGCACCGAGCAGTACTTC. Translating it yields CASSPFSGSTEQYF. The chain links TRBV18 to TRBJ2-7; TRBD2 agrees at 9 bases. Trimming took 3 bases from V and 6 from J; bases not matched to a gene: 6. The CDR3 consists of 14 residues. The germline CDR1 and CDR2 sequences are KGHSH and LQKENI. Filled out from reference TRBV18 and TRBJ2-7, the complete variable domain reads NAGVMQNPRHLVRRRGQEARLRCSPMKGHSHVYWYRQLPEEGLKFMVYLQKENIIDESGMPKERFSAEFPKEGPSILRIQQVVRGDSAAYFCASSPFSGSTEQYFGPGTRLTVT.

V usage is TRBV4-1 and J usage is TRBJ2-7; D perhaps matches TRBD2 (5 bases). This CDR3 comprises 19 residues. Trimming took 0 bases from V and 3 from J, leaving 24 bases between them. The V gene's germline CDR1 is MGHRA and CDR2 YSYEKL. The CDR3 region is CASSQDSLVRTLGYYEQYF. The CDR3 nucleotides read TGCGCCAGCAGCCAAGATTCATTAGTAAGGACTCTGGGATACTACGAGCAGTACTTC.

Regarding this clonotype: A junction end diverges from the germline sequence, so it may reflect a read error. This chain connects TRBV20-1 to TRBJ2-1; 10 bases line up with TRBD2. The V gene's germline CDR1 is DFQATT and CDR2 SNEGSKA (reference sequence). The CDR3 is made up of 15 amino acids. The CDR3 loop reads CCARGSGLAINEQFF. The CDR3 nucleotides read TGCTGTGCTAGAGGATCGGGACTAGCGATCAATGAGCAGTTCTTC.

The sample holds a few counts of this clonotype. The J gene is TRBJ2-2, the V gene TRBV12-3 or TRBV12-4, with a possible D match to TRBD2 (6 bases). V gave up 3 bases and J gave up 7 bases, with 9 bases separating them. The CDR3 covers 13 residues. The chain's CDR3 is CASSLEGHGELFF. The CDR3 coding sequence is TGTGCCAGCAGTTTGGAGGGGCACGGGGAGCTGTTTTTT.

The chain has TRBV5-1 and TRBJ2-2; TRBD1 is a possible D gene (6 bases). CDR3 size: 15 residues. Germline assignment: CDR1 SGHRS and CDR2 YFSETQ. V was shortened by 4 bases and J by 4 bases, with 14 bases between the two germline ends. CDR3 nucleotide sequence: TGCGCCAGCAGCGGCCGGGACACCGGCACCGGGGAGCTGTTTTTT. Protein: CASSGRDTGTGELFF.

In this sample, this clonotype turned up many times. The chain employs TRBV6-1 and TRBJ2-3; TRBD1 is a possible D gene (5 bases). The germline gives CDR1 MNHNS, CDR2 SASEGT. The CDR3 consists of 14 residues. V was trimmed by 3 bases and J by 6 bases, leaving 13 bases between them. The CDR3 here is CASSETAFTDTQYF. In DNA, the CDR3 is TGTGCCAGCAGTGAGACAGCGTTCACCGATACGCAGTATTTT.

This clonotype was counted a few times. CDR3 sequence (DNA): TGTGCCACCAGTGACGCCGGGGCCTATGGCGATGAGCAGTTCTTC. This translates into CATSDAGAYGDEQFF. This chain connects TRBV24-1 to TRBJ2-1; D assignment may be TRBD1 or TRBD2 (5 bases each). The V and J ends lost 4 bases and 8 bases respectively, with 17 bases between them. Germline CDR1 reads KGHDR; CDR2 reads SFDVKD. The CDR3 consists of 15 residues.

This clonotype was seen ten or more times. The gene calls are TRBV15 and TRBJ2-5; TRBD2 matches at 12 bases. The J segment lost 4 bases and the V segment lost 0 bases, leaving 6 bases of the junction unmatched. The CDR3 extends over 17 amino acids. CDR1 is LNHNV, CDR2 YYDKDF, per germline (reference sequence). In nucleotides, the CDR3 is TGTGCCACCAGCAGAGAGGCTAGCGGGAGGGGAGGAGAGACCCAGTACTTC. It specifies CATSREASGRGGETQYF. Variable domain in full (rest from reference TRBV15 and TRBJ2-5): DAMVIQNPRYQVTQFGKPVTLSCSQTLNHNVMYWYQQKSSQAPKLLFHYYDKDFNNEADTPDNFQSRRPNTSFCFLDIRSPGLGDTAMYLCATSREASGRGGETQYFGPGTRLLVL.

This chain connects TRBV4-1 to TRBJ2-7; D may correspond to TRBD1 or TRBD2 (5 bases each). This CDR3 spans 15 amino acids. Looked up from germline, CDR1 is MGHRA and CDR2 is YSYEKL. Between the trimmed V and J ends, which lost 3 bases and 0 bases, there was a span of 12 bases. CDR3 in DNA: TGCGCCAGCAGCCAGGCCGGGACCCACTCCTACGAGCAGTACTTC. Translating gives CASSQAGTHSYEQYF.

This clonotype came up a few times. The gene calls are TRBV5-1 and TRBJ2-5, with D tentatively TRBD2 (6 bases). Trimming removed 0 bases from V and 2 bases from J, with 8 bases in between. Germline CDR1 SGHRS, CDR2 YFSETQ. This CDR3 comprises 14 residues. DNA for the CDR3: TGCGCCAGCAGCTTGGGAGGGACTCAAGAGACCCAGTACTTC. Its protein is CASSLGGTQETQYF.

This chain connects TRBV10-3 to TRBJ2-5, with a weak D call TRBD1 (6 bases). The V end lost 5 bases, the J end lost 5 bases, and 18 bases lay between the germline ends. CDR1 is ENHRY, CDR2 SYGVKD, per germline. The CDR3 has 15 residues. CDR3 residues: CAISPLPWGQETQYF. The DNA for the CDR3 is TGTGCCATCAGTCCCCTACCTTGGGGGCAGGAGACCCAGTACTTC.

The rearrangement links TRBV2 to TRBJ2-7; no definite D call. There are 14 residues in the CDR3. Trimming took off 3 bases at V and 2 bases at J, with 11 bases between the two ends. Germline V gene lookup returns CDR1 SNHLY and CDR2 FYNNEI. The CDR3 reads CASSDFTSTYEQYV. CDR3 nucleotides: TGTGCCAGCAGTGACTTTACCTCTACCTACGAGCAGTACGTC.

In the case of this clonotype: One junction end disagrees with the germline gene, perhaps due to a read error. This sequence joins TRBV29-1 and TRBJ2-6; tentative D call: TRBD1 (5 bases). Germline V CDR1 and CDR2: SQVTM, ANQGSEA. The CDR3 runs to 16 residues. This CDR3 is CSVGRISSAGANVLTF. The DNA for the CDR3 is TGCAGCGTGGGGCGTATCAGTTCGGCTGGGGCCAACGTCTTGACTTTC.

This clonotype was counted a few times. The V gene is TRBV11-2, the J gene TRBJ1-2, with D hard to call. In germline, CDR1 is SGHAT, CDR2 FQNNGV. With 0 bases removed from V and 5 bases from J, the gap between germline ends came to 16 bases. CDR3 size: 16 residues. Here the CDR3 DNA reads TGTGCCAGCAGCTTAGAAATCGCGGCAGGCGGTTATGGCTACACCTTC. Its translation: CASSLEIAAGGYGYTF.

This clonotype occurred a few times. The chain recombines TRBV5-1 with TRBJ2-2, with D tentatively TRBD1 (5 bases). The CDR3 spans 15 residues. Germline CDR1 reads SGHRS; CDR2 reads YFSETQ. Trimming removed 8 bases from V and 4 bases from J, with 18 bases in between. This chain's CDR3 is CASLQGTVLTGELFF. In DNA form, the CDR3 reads TGCGCCAGTCTTCAGGGTACGGTTCTCACCGGGGAGCTGTTTTTT.

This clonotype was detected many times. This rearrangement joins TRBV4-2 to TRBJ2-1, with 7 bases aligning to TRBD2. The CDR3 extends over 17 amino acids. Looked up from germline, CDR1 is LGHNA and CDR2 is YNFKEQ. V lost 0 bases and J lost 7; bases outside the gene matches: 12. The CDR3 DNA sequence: TGTGCCAGCAGCCAAGATCTCGCGGGAGCTCTGGGGAATGAGCAGTTCTTC. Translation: CASSQDLAGALGNEQFF.

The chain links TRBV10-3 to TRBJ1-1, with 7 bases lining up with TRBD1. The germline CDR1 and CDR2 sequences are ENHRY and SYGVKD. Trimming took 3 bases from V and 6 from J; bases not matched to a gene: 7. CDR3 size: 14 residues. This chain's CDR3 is CAISEEQGKAEAFF. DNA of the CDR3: TGTGCCATCAGTGAAGAACAGGGGAAGGCTGAAGCTTTCTTT.

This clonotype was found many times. The CDR3 loop reads CASSLGLRKNTEAFF. DNA for the CDR3: TGCGCCAGCAGCTTGGGCCTCAGGAAGAACACTGAAGCTTTCTTT. The J gene is TRBJ1-1, the V gene TRBV5-1; no definite D call. Trimming stripped 0 bases from V and 1 base from J, with 10 bases between. Germline CDR1 SGHRS, CDR2 YFSETQ. The CDR3 covers 15 residues. Combining the CDR3 with reference TRBV5-1 and TRBJ1-1 gives the whole variable domain KAGVTQTPRYLIKTRGQQVTLSCSPISGHRSVSWYQQTPGQGLQFLFEYFSETQRNKGNFPGRFSGRQFSNSRSEMNVSTLELGDSALYLCASSLGLRKNTEAFFGQGTRLTVV.

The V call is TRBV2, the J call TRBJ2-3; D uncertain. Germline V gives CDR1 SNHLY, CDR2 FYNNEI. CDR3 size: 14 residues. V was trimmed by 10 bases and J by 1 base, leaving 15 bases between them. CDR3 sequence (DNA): TGTGCCACCCAGCCCCCGGGTCGCACAGATACGCAGTATTTT. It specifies CATQPPGRTDTQYF.

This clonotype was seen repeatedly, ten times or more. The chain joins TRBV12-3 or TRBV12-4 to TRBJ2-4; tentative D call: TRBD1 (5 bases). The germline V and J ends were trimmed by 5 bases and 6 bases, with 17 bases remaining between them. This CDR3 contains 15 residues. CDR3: CASSRHDVQGNIQYF. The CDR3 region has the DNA TGTGCCAGCAGTAGACACGACGTTCAGGGAAACATTCAGTACTTC.

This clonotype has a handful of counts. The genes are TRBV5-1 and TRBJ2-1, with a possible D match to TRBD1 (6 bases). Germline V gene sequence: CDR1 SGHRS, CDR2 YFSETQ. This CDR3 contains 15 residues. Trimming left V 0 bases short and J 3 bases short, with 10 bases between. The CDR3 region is CASSLVGGGYNEQFF. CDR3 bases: TGCGCCAGCAGCTTGGTAGGGGGTGGCTACAATGAGCAGTTCTTC. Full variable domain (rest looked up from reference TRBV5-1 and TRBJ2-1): KAGVTQTPRYLIKTRGQQVTLSCSPISGHRSVSWYQQTPGQGLQFLFEYFSETQRNKGNFPGRFSGRQFSNSRSEMNVSTLELGDSALYLCASSLVGGGYNEQFFGPGTRLTVL.

CDR3 protein: CASSQEANEQFF. CDR3 nucleotide sequence: TGTGCCAGCAGCCAAGAGGCAAATGAGCAGTTCTTC. This sequence joins TRBV3-1 and TRBJ2-1, with D unclear. The CDR3 covers 12 residues. V was trimmed by 0 bases and J by 7 bases, leaving 4 bases between them. From germline, CDR1 is LGHDT and CDR2 YNNKEL (reference sequence).